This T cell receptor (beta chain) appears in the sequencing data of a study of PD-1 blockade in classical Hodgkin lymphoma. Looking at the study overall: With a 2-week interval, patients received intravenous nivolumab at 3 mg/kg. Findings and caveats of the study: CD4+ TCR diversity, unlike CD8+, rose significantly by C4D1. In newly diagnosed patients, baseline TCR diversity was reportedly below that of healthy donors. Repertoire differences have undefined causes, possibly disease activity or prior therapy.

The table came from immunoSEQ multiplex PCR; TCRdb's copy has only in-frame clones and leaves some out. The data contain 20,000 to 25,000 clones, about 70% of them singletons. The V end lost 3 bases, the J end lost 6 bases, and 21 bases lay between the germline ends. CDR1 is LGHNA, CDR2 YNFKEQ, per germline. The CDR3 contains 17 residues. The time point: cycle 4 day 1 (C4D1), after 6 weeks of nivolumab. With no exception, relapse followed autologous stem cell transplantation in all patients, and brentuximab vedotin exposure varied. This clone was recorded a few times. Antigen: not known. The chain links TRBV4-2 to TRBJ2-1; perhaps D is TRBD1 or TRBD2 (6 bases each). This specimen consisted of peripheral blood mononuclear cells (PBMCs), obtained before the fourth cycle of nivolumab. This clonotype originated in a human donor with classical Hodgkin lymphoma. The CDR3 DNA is TGTGCCAGCAGCCACTGGTCCGGGGGCCTAGGGGGCAATGAGCAGTTCTTC. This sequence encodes CASSHWSGGLGGNEQFF.